What follows are 20 T cell receptor beta chains derived from one specimen sequenced in a study of shared clonotypes between healthy human individuals. Assay: immunoSEQ multiplex PCR; the TCRdb copy retains only in-frame clones and omits some. The table records about 820,000 clones, around 92% of them present only once. CD45RO-negative CD8 cells positively selected for CCR7 made up the naive population, which excluded terminally differentiated effector memory CD45RA+ cells. The source material was naive CD8+ T cells sorted from blood. The source is a man aged 30 to 45 in good health.

This sequence joins TRBV27 and TRBJ1-5, with D possibly being TRBD1 (6 bases). CDR3 length: 14 residues. V was clipped by 5 bases and J by 9 bases, with 17 bases between them. Germline lookup yields CDR1 MNHEY and CDR2 SMNVEV (reference sequence). This chain's CDR3 is CASSLGGPGRPQHF. The CDR3 DNA is TGTGCCAGCAGTCTTGGGGGGCCCGGTCGGCCCCAGCATTTT.

The chain combines TRBV11-3 with TRBJ2-1; D gene ambiguous. Trimming shortened V by 0 bases and J by 10 bases, and 7 bases separated the two germline ends. This CDR3 has 12 amino acids. CDR1 is SGHNT, CDR2 YENEEA, per germline. CDR3 DNA: TGTGCCAGCAGCTTAGACTTTGAGGAGCAGTTCTTC. Translating it yields CASSLDFEEQFF.

The CDR3 coding sequence is TGTGCCAGCAGTGGGGGAAGAGGGGGCCGGGATCAAGAGACCCAGTACTTC. This sequence encodes CASSGGRGGRDQETQYF. This chain uses TRBV25-1 with TRBJ2-5, with 7 bases that match TRBD1. From germline, CDR1 is MGHDK and CDR2 SYGVNS. Unmatched junction bases numbered 13, after V lost 4 bases and J lost 2 bases. This CDR3 contains 17 residues.

The CDR3 loop is CAWSVGQDRSEQYF. CDR3 bases: TGTGCCTGGAGTGTTGGACAGGACCGCTCTGAGCAGTACTTC. The chain links TRBV30 to TRBJ2-7, with 7 bases aligning to TRBD1. The CDR3 consists of 14 residues. Looked up from germline, CDR1 is GTSNPN and CDR2 is SVGIG (reference sequence). V was pared by 0 bases and J by 7 bases, with 9 bases of the junction left unmatched. The entire variable domain, with the rest obtained from reference TRBV30 and TRBJ2-7, is as follows: SQTIHQWPATLVQPVGSPLSLECTVEGTSNPNLYWYRQAAGRGLQLLFYSVGIGQISSEVPQNLSASRPQDRQFILSSKKLLLSDSGFYLCAWSVGQDRSEQYFGPGTRLTVT.

The sample holds one count of this clone. The chain carries TRBV6-5 and TRBJ1-1; perhaps TRBD1 as D (6 bases). CDR3 length: 13 amino acids. Germline V lookup: CDR1 MNHEY, CDR2 SVGAGI. V gave up 0 bases and J gave up 8 bases, with 10 bases separating them. This chain's CDR3 is CASSYSEDREAFF. The DNA for the CDR3 is TGTGCCAGCAGTTACTCAGAGGACAGAGAAGCTTTCTTT.

The chain combines TRBV7-2 with TRBJ2-7; 11 bases are a match to TRBD2. J gave up 1 base and V 2 bases, and 10 bases lay outside the gene matches. The germline V gene encodes CDR1 SGHTA and CDR2 FQGNSA. The CDR3 is made up of 18 amino acids. The chain's CDR3 is CASSLWTSTSGSSYEQYF. The CDR3 bases are TGTGCCAGCAGCTTATGGACCTCAACTAGCGGGAGTTCCTACGAGCAGTACTTC.

The genes are TRBV19 and TRBJ2-7; weak D call: TRBD1 (6 bases). Germline assignment: CDR1 LNHDA and CDR2 SQIVND (reference sequence). This CDR3 contains 14 residues. Trimming removed 2 bases from V and 7 bases from J, with 15 bases in between. CDR3 sequence: CASSIFSGDGEQYF. The DNA of the CDR3 is TGTGCCAGTAGTATATTCTCAGGGGACGGTGAGCAGTACTTC.

This sequence joins TRBV27 and TRBJ1-4; D ambiguous. Trimming cost V 6 bases and J 6 bases, with 11 bases left between them. CDR1 and CDR2 (germline): MNHEY, SMNVEV (reference sequence). The CDR3 has 13 residues. The CDR3 nucleotides read TGTGCCAGCAGGAGGGTTAGAGATGAAAAACTGTTTTTT. This encodes CASRRVRDEKLFF.

This clone has just one count. This rearrangement joins TRBV29-1 to TRBJ2-1; TRBD2 matches at 10 bases. Germline V gene sequence: CDR1 SQVTM, CDR2 ANQGSEA. Germline trimming cut 7 bases from V and 4 bases from J; bases unmatched to any gene: 4. This CDR3 has 13 residues. CDR3 residues: CSAGTSDYNEQFF. In DNA form, the CDR3 reads TGCAGCGCCGGGACTAGCGATTACAATGAGCAGTTCTTC.

J is TRBJ1-1 and V is TRBV4-2, with a tentative D call TRBD1 (6 bases). This CDR3 has 12 amino acids. Germline CDR1 is LGHNA and CDR2 is YNFKEQ. Trimming took 6 bases from V and 3 from J, leaving 8 bases between them. CDR3 sequence reads: CASRGHYTEAFF. The CDR3 DNA sequence: TGTGCCAGCAGGGGACACTACACTGAAGCTTTCTTT.

This rearrangement joins TRBV5-1 to TRBJ1-4; D ambiguous. Germline values: CDR1 SGHRS, CDR2 YFSETQ. The CDR3 runs to 14 residues. The V and J ends lost 4 bases and 8 bases respectively, with 15 bases between them. The DNA of the CDR3 is TGCGCCAGCAGCCCTAACCCTGACGGGGAAAAACTGTTTTTT. This encodes CASSPNPDGEKLFF.

The chain recombines TRBV6-4 with TRBJ2-2; 8 bases line up with TRBD2. There are 17 residues in the CDR3. Trimming removed 3 bases from V and 2 bases from J; junction bases left unmatched: 8. The germline gives CDR1 MRHNA, CDR2 SNTAGT. The CDR3 nucleotides are TGTGCCAGCAGTGAATCGGTGACTAGCGCAAACACCGGGGAGCTGTTTTTT. Translation gives CASSESVTSANTGELFF.

This chain links TRBV28 with TRBJ1-1; D uncertain. Germline CDR1 reads MDHEN; CDR2 reads SYDVKM. The CDR3 covers 14 residues. The V gene lost 3 bases and the J gene lost 2 bases, with 10 bases spanning the gap. This CDR3 reads CASSFVSSNTEAFF. The CDR3 bases are TGTGCCAGCAGTTTTGTGTCCAGCAACACTGAAGCTTTCTTT.

The gene calls are TRBV28 and TRBJ2-1, with TRBD2 matching over 13 bases. The CDR3 runs to 16 residues. The germline V gene has CDR1 MDHEN and CDR2 SYDVKM. Trimming cost V 5 bases and J 3 bases; bases outside gene matches: 4. The CDR3 is CASSRLAGGLYNEQFF. CDR3 nucleotides: TGTGCCAGCAGTAGACTAGCGGGAGGTCTCTACAATGAGCAGTTCTTC.

Notes on this clone: The sample holds other DNA sequences that translate to the same CDR3. The CDR3 is CASERSYEQYF. In nucleotides, the CDR3 is TGTGCCAGCGAGAGGTCCTACGAGCAGTACTTC. This chain joins TRBV28 and TRBJ2-7; D gene uncertain. Deletions cut 8 bases from V and 1 base from J, with 6 bases between. Germline values: CDR1 MDHEN, CDR2 SYDVKM. The CDR3 runs to 11 residues.

The chain has TRBV30 and TRBJ2-1; D unresolved. This CDR3 is built from 12 residues. Germline V CDR1 and CDR2: GTSNPN, SVGIG (reference sequence). Trimming took off 4 bases at V and 10 bases at J, with 14 bases between the two ends. The CDR3 coding sequence is TGTGCCTGGAACGCGGTCCGGAACGAGCAGTTCTTC. It codes for CAWNAVRNEQFF.

This chain links TRBV28 with TRBJ1-1; the D gene is possibly TRBD1 (5 bases). Trimming left V 9 bases short and J 0 bases short, with 17 bases between. This CDR3 has 15 amino acids. The germline gives CDR1 MDHEN, CDR2 SYDVKM. CDR3 amino acids: CARGVGFPLNTEAFF. CDR3 DNA sequence: TGTGCCAGAGGGGTGGGTTTCCCCCTGAACACTGAAGCTTTCTTT. Using reference TRBV28 and TRBJ1-1 for the parts outside the CDR3, the full variable domain is DVKVTQSSRYLVKRTGEKVFLECVQDMDHENMFWYRQDPGLGLRLIYFSYDVKMKEKGDIPEGYSVSREKKERFSLILESASTNQTSMYLCARGVGFPLNTEAFFGQGTRLTVV.

This clone showed up just once. This chain connects TRBV5-6 to TRBJ2-1; TRBD2 agrees at 13 bases. The V gene end was trimmed by 6 bases and the J gene end by 2 bases; junction bases not matched to a gene: 8. Germline V gives CDR1 SGHDT, CDR2 YYEEEE. The CDR3 runs to 17 residues. CDR3 loop: CASNPWTSGSPYNEQFF. For the CDR3, the DNA is TGTGCCAGCAATCCTTGGACTAGCGGGAGCCCCTACAATGAGCAGTTCTTC.

V is TRBV5-5 and J is TRBJ2-4; D is possibly TRBD1 or TRBD2 (5 bases each). The germline V gene encodes CDR1 SGHKS and CDR2 YYEKEE (reference sequence). The V end was cut by 0 bases, the J end by 0 bases, with 7 bases between. The CDR3 runs to 15 residues. The CDR3 DNA reads TGTGCCAGCAGCTTGGCGGGGCTAGCCAAAAACATTCAGTACTTC. Its translation is CASSLAGLAKNIQYF.

This chain links TRBV19 with TRBJ2-1; D might be TRBD1 (5 bases). Germline CDR1 reads LNHDA; CDR2 reads SQIVND (reference sequence). The CDR3 runs 15 residues. Trimming stripped 5 bases from V and 7 bases from J, with 18 bases between. DNA of the CDR3: TGTGCCAGTAGTCCAGGGATGTCCGTCTGGAATGAGCAGTTCTTC. Translation: CASSPGMSVWNEQFF.